Sequencing of this T cell receptor (beta chain) was carried out in a study of cytomegalovirus exposure and HLA in healthy donors. The length of the CDR3 is 13 residues. Trimming took off 5 bases at V and 8 bases at J, with 13 bases between the two ends. The germline CDR1 and CDR2 sequences are ENHRY and SYGVKD. In regard to this clone: Antigen: not known.

The PCR used 60 Vbeta and 13 Jbeta primers. Here immunoSEQ multiplex PCR was the method, and the copy in TCRdb shows in-frame clones only, minus some. The sample consists of about 170,000 clones, around three quarters of them appearing once. Regarding the study as a whole: Because they were indistinguishable, some V segments, including TRBV6-2 and TRBV6-3, were excluded. What a later analysis showed was that several of the most significant clusters appeared linked to common viral pathogens. The study assumed roughly uniform donor sequencing depth for presence/absence analyses. Immune exposure data for these donors was limited to CMV serostatus.

Sequencing used PBMCs. The source is a woman aged 45-65 years in good health and CMV-seronegative. The chain has TRBV10-3 and TRBJ2-1, with D perhaps TRBD1 (6 bases). The CDR3 sequence: CAISSKGDDEQFF. The CDR3 bases are TGTGCCATCAGTTCGAAGGGGGACGATGAGCAGTTCTTC.